This record covers a single T cell receptor beta chain. In germline, CDR1 is MNHEY, CDR2 SMNVEV (reference sequence). With 0 bases clipped from V and 7 bases from J, the junction kept 8 bases outside the gene matches. The CDR3 runs 15 residues. Repertoires were generated with immunoSEQ multiplex PCR, while TCRdb's copy carries only in-frame clones and drops some. The sample yields a few hundred thousand clones, approximately 86% seen once. The record originates from a study of blood T cell repertoires in COVID-19. Overall study context: From T cells, B-cell-depleted T cells, or PBMCs came the material, which was cDNA or gDNA.

The sequenced material came from peripheral blood. The chain uses TRBV27 and TRBJ2-5, with 7 bases aligning to TRBD1. The clonotype comes from a man aged 18-30 years with active or convalescent COVID-19. For the CDR3, the DNA is TGTGCCAGCAGTTTATCCGTACAGGGGAGTGGGACCCAGTACTTC. Translation: CASSLSVQGSGTQYF.